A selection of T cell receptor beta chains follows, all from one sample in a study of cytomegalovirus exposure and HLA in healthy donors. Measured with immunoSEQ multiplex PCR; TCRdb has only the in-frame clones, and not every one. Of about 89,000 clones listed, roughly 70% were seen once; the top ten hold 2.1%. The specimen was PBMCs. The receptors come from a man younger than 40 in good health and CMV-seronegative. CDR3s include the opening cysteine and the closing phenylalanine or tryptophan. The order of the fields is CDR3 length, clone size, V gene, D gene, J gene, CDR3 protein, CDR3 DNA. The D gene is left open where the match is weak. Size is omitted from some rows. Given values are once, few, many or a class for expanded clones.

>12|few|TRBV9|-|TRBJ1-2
CASSAEAYGYTF
TGTGCCAGCAGCGCCGAGGCCTATGGCTACACCTTC
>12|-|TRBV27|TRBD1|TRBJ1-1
CASTTGGTEAFF
TGTGCCAGCACCACAGGGGGCACTGAAGCTTTCTTT
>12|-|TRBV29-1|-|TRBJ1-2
CSVEDHAGWYTF
TGCAGCGTTGAAGATCATGCAGGGTGGTACACCTTC
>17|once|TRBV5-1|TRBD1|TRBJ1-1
CASSPGGTAPGDTEAFF
TGCGCCAGCAGCCCAGGGGGAACCGCTCCAGGGGACACTGAAGCTTTCTTT
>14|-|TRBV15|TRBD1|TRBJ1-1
CATLEGQGYTEAFF
TGTGCCACCCTGGAAGGACAGGGATATACTGAAGCTTTCTTT
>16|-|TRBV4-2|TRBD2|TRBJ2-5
CASSQFTSGSWETQYF
TGTGCCAGCAGCCAATTCACTAGCGGGAGTTGGGAGACCCAGTACTTC
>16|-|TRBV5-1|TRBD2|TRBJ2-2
CASSSHGGATTGELFF
TGCGCCAGCAGCTCACACGGGGGGGCAACCACCGGGGAGCTGTTTTTT
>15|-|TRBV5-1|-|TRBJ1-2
CASSSLRGGADGYTF
TGCGCCAGCAGTAGTCTACGTGGAGGGGCGGATGGCTACACCTTC
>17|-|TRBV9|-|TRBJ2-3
CASSVDKGVRYADTQYF
TGTGCCAGCAGCGTAGACAAGGGGGTTAGATACGCAGATACGCAGTATTTT
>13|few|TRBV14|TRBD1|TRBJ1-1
CASSGTAGTEAFF
TGTGCCAGCAGCGGGACAGCGGGCACTGAAGCTTTCTTT
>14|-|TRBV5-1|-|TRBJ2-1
CASSLGGGAYEQFF
TGCGCCAGCAGCTTGGGAGGGGGGGCATATGAGCAGTTCTTC
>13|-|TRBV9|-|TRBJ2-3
CASSSGQSDTQYF
TGTGCCAGCAGCTCTGGACAGTCAGATACGCAGTATTTT
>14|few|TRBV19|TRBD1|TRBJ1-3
CASSRDSSGNTIYF
TGTGCCAGTAGTAGGGACAGCTCTGGAAACACCATATATTTT
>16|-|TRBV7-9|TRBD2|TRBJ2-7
CASSPTLSGTGYEQYF
TGTGCCAGCAGCCCTACCCTTAGCGGGACCGGCTACGAGCAGTACTTC
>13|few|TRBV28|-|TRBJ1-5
CASSLGVRQPQHF
TGTGCCAGCAGTTTAGGCGTCAGGCAGCCCCAGCATTTT
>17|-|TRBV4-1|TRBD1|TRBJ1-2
CASSQDSRGQDFGGYTF
TGCGCCAGCAGCCAAGATAGCAGGGGGCAGGACTTTGGTGGCTACACCTTC
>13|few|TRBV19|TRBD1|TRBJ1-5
CASRDQDRQPQHF
TGTGCCAGTAGGGATCAGGACAGGCAGCCCCAGCATTTT
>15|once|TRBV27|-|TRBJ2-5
CASSFSHPYQETQYF
TGTGCCAGCAGTTTCTCACACCCGTACCAAGAGACCCAGTACTTC
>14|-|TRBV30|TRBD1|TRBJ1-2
CACATGASNYGYTF
TGTGCCTGCGCAACAGGGGCTTCGAACTATGGCTACACCTTC
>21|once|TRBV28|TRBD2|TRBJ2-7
CASRASRGAEKTSGKSYEQYF
TGTGCCAGCAGAGCGAGTCGCGGGGCGGAGAAGACTAGCGGGAAATCCTACGAGCAGTACTTC
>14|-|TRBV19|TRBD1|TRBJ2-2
CATLGQKNTGELFF
TGTGCCACCCTGGGACAGAAGAACACCGGGGAGCTGTTTTTT
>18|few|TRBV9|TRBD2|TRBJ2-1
CASSVALAGGPFYNEQFF
TGTGCCAGCAGCGTAGCCCTAGCGGGAGGGCCATTCTACAATGAGCAGTTCTTC
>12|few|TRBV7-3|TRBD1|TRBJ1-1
CAGDSGTGRAFF
TGTGCCGGAGACTCCGGGACAGGGCGGGCTTTCTTT
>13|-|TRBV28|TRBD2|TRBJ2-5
CASSFETSGRDHF
TGTGCCAGCAGTTTTGAAACTAGCGGGAGGGACCACTTC
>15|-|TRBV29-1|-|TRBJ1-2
CSVESQTGSSSGYTF
TGCAGCGTTGAGTCCCAAACAGGGTCCAGTTCAGGCTACACCTTC
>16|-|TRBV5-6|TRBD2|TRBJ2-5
CASSNVWTSGDETQYF
TGTGCCAGCAGCAACGTCTGGACTAGCGGGGATGAGACCCAGTACTTC
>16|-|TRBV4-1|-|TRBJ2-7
CASSQFNRGDPYEQYF
TGCGCCAGCAGCCAATTCAACCGCGGGGACCCTTACGAGCAGTACTTC
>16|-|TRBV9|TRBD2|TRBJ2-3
CASSSRLAGGPDTQYF
TGTGCCAGCAGCTCCCGACTAGCGGGAGGCCCAGATACGCAGTATTTT
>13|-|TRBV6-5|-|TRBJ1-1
CATSTDAGREAFF
TGTGCCACCTCCACGGACGCGGGGCGTGAAGCTTTCTTT
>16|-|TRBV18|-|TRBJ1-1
CASSPGQGKRNTEAFF
TGTGCCAGCTCACCCGGCCAGGGGAAGCGGAACACTGAAGCTTTCTTT
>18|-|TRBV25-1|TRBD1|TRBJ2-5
CASSEFLGQGVVQETQYF
TGTGCCAGCAGTGAATTTCTAGGACAGGGGGTAGTCCAAGAGACCCAGTACTTC
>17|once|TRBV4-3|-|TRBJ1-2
CASSQAQGYGTLYGYTF
TGCGCCAGCAGCCAAGCGCAGGGCTACGGGACACTTTATGGCTACACCTTC
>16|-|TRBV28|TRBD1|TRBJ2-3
CASSIGTGDSTDTQYF
TGTGCCAGCAGTATCGGGACAGGGGATAGCACAGATACGCAGTATTTT
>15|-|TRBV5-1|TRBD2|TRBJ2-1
CASSLTLAGYNEQFF
TGCGCCAGCAGCTTAACGCTAGCGGGCTACAATGAGCAGTTCTTC
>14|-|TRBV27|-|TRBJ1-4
CASSWGSPNEKLFF
TGTGCCAGCAGTTGGGGCAGCCCTAATGAAAAACTGTTTTTT
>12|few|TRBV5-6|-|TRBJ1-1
CASGASNTEAFF
TGTGCCTCCGGAGCATCGAACACTGAAGCTTTCTTT
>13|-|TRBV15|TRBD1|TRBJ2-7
CATARTGADEQYF
TGTGCCACGGCGAGGACAGGGGCCGACGAGCAGTACTTC
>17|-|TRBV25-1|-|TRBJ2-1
CASSGGGHTSSYNEQFF
TGTGCCAGCAGTGGGGGTGGACACACGAGCTCCTACAATGAGCAGTTCTTC
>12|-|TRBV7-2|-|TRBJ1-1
CASSLAGFEAFF
TGTGCCAGCAGCTTGGCGGGGTTCGAAGCTTTCTTT
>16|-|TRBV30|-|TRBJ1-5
CAWSGPHKGENQPQHF
TGTGCCTGGAGTGGCCCCCACAAGGGGGAGAATCAGCCCCAGCATTTT
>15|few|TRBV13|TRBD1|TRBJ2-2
CASSPTGRDTGELFF
TGTGCCAGCAGCCCGACAGGGCGGGACACCGGGGAGCTGTTTTTT
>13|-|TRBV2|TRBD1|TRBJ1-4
CASDQGAGEKLFF
TGTGCCAGCGATCAGGGGGCGGGGGAAAAACTGTTTTTT
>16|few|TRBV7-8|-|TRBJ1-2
CASSFRIGVFMDSYTF
TGTGCCAGCAGCTTCCGAATAGGGGTCTTCATGGATAGCTACACCTTC
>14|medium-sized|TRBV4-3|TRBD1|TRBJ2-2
CASSQYRGAGELFF
TGCGCCAGCAGCCAATACAGGGGAGCCGGGGAGCTGTTTTTT
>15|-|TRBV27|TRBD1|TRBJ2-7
CASSSKLDRAYEQYF
TGTGCCAGCAGCTCGAAGTTGGACAGGGCCTACGAGCAGTACTTC